Each of the 27 T cell receptor beta chains below was sequenced from the same sample in a study of tumor-infiltrating lymphocytes in localized non-small cell lung cancer. Generated by immunoSEQ multiplex PCR, the TCRdb table keeps only in-frame clones and is missing some. The sample records roughly 15,000 clones, 80% being singletons. Sequences were obtained from uninvolved lung tissue not adjacent to the tumor. These TCRs come from a human donor with non-small cell lung cancer.

CDR3 DNA: TGTGCCTGGATGCAGGGTTCGGACTACGAGCAGTACTTC. The encoded protein is CAWMQGSDYEQYF. The chain links TRBV30 to TRBJ2-7; weak D call: TRBD1 (5 bases). Germline CDR1 is GTSNPN and CDR2 is SVGIG (reference sequence). The CDR3 runs to 13 residues. V was trimmed by 4 bases and J by 3 bases, leaving 13 bases between them.

The V and J genes are TRBV5-4 and TRBJ2-7; the D is unclear. The CDR3 runs 15 residues. Germline CDR1 reads SGHNT; CDR2 reads YYREEE (reference sequence). V shed 0 bases and J shed 0 bases, with 10 bases lying between them. The CDR3 sequence is CASSLGDTYSYEQYF. As DNA, the CDR3 is TGTGCCAGCAGCTTGGGTGATACTTACTCCTACGAGCAGTACTTC.

This sequence joins TRBV5-1 and TRBJ2-5; 10 nucleotides match TRBD2. In germline, CDR1 is SGHRS, CDR2 YFSETQ. Trimming removed 4 bases from V and 3 bases from J; junction bases left unmatched: 3. The CDR3 consists of 14 residues. The CDR3 DNA sequence: TGCGCCAGCAGCAAAGGACTAGCGGAAGAGACCCAGTACTTC. Protein sequence: CASSKGLAEETQYF.

This clone was observed a handful of times. The rearrangement uses TRBV6-5 and TRBJ1-4, with D maybe TRBD1 (6 bases). CDR1 MNHEY and CDR2 SVGAGI come from the germline V gene. The CDR3 totals 13 residues. The V gene lost 2 bases and the J gene lost 13 bases, with 14 bases spanning the gap. The DNA for the CDR3 is TGTGCCAGCAGTTACACGGGGGCGGCAGTACTGTTTTTT. Protein product: CASSYTGAAVLFF.

Only one count was recorded for this clone. The chain has TRBV15 and TRBJ1-2, with a weak D call TRBD1 (5 bases). V lost 3 bases and J 3 bases, leaving 8 bases between the germline ends. Germline CDR1 LNHNV, CDR2 YYDKDF (reference sequence). CDR3 length: 13 amino acids. CDR3 nucleotide sequence: TGTGCCACCAGCAGCAGGGTGGACTATGGCTACACCTTC. Its protein product is CATSSRVDYGYTF.

The rearrangement joins TRBV5-1 to TRBJ2-1; a weak D match, TRBD2 (5 bases). CDR3 size: 15 residues. In germline, CDR1 is SGHRS, CDR2 YFSETQ. V lost 4 bases and J 2 bases, leaving 13 bases between the germline ends. CDR3 region: CASSMEDFTYNEQFF. DNA of the CDR3: TGCGCCAGCAGCATGGAGGACTTTACCTACAATGAGCAGTTCTTC.

The chain carries TRBV13 and TRBJ2-3; D is ambiguous. This CDR3 comprises 16 residues. Germline assignment: CDR1 PRHDT and CDR2 FYEKMQ (reference sequence). The ends were cut back, 5 bases at V and 2 bases at J, with 17 bases in the middle. This CDR3 reads CASSPKMGQITDTQYF. DNA for the CDR3: TGTGCCAGCAGCCCAAAGATGGGCCAGATCACAGATACGCAGTATTTT.

The chain is built from TRBV6-1 and TRBJ2-7; 9 nucleotides match TRBD1. J gave up 4 bases and V 7 bases, and 5 bases lay outside the gene matches. The CDR3 consists of 13 residues. In germline, CDR1 is MNHNS, CDR2 SASEGT. The CDR3 DNA reads as TGTGCCAGCACGTTGACAGGGGGGTACGAGCAGTACTTC. Translated, it gives CASTLTGGYEQYF.

The chain links TRBV30 to TRBJ1-2; D gene unclear. This CDR3 spans 13 amino acids. V was shortened by 4 bases and J by 1 base, with 10 bases between the two germline ends. Germline CDR1 reads GTSNPN; CDR2 reads SVGIG (reference sequence). Written as DNA, the CDR3 is TGTGCCTGGACCGCGATAGTTAACTATGGCTACACCTTC. Translated: CAWTAIVNYGYTF. The full variable domain, completed using reference TRBV30 and TRBJ1-2, is SQTIHQWPATLVQPVGSPLSLECTVEGTSNPNLYWYRQAAGRGLQLLFYSVGIGQISSEVPQNLSASRPQDRQFILSSKKLLLSDSGFYLCAWTAIVNYGYTFGSGTRLTVV.

The chain has TRBV27 and TRBJ2-5; 12 bases agree with TRBD1. The V segment lost 8 bases and the J segment 5 bases; nucleotides outside the gene matches: 6. Germline loops: CDR1 MNHEY, CDR2 SMNVEV (reference sequence). The CDR3 runs to 14 residues. CDR3 DNA sequence: TGTGCCAGCGGCCGGGACAGGGGGCATGAGACCCAGTACTTC. Translating it yields CASGRDRGHETQYF.

This clone was detected once. J is TRBJ2-3 and V is TRBV27, with TRBD1 matching 12 bases. The CDR3 sequence is 13 residues long. Germline trimming cut 11 bases from V and 5 bases from J; bases unmatched to any gene: 5. CDR1 and CDR2 from the germline V gene are MNHEY and SMNVEV (reference sequence). The CDR3: CASGTGGIDTQYF. The CDR3 DNA reads TGTGCCTCCGGGACAGGGGGCATAGATACGCAGTATTTT.

V usage is TRBV4-2 and J usage is TRBJ2-3, with TRBD2 matching 7 bases. The germline gives CDR1 LGHNA, CDR2 YNFKEQ. The CDR3 length is 19 residues. J gave up 3 bases and V 0 bases, and 15 bases lay outside the gene matches. This CDR3 is CASSQEGRWEGLQTDTQYF. CDR3 sequence (DNA): TGTGCCAGCAGCCAAGAGGGGCGGTGGGAGGGCCTTCAGACAGATACGCAGTATTTT.

This clone was seen more than once but under ten times. The chain joins TRBV7-2 to TRBJ1-5, with no clear D. The germline V gene has CDR1 SGHTA and CDR2 FQGNSA. This CDR3 is 15 amino acids long. The germline V and J ends were trimmed by 2 bases and 0 bases, with 8 bases remaining between them. The CDR3 bases are TGTGCCAGCAGCTTATTCTCTTCTAGCAATCAGCCCCAGCATTTT. Amino acid sequence: CASSLFSSSNQPQHF. The full variable domain, rest sourced from reference TRBV7-2 and TRBJ1-5, is GAGVSQSPSNKVTEKGKDVELRCDPISGHTALYWYRQSLGQGLEFLIYFQGNSAPDKSGLPSDRFSAERTGGSVSTLTIQRTQQEDSAVYLCASSLFSSSNQPQHFGDGTRLSIL.

This clone has only a few counts. This sequence joins TRBV7-9 and TRBJ2-3; 7 bases map to TRBD2. This CDR3 spans 14 amino acids. In germline, CDR1 is SEHNR, CDR2 FQNEAQ (reference sequence). V was pared by 5 bases and J by 2 bases, with 4 bases of the junction left unmatched. This CDR3 is CASSQRGDTDTQYF. The CDR3 DNA reads TGTGCCAGCAGCCAGCGGGGCGACACAGATACGCAGTATTTT.

The chain carries TRBV13 and TRBJ2-3; D is uncertain. CDR1 is PRHDT and CDR2 is FYEKMQ in the germline V gene (reference sequence). This CDR3 has 13 residues. The V and J ends lost 5 bases and 5 bases respectively, with 11 bases between them. In DNA, the CDR3 is TGTGCCAGCAGCCTAAAAAGAGGAGATACGCAGTATTTT. It codes for CASSLKRGDTQYF.

This clone was observed a handful of times. The genes are TRBV30 and TRBJ1-4; perhaps TRBD1 as D (6 bases). V was shortened by 0 bases and J by 7 bases, with 6 bases between the two germline ends. Germline CDR1 and CDR2: GTSNPN and SVGIG (reference sequence). The CDR3 has 12 amino acids. CDR3 in DNA: TGTGCCTGGAGTGTACAGGGTGAAAAACTGTTTTTT. Amino acids: CAWSVQGEKLFF. Complete variable domain (other parts from reference TRBV30 and TRBJ1-4): SQTIHQWPATLVQPVGSPLSLECTVEGTSNPNLYWYRQAAGRGLQLLFYSVGIGQISSEVPQNLSASRPQDRQFILSSKKLLLSDSGFYLCAWSVQGEKLFFGSGTQLSVL.

This chain uses TRBV5-1 with TRBJ2-1, with D possibly TRBD2 on 5 matching bases. V lost 6 bases and J lost 3, with 13 bases in between. Germline CDR1 reads SGHRS; CDR2 reads YFSETQ. The CDR3 length is 14 residues. In DNA, the CDR3 is TGCGCCAGCAAGGACGGGATGAGCTACAATGAGCAGTTCTTC. This codes for CASKDGMSYNEQFF.

The chain couples TRBV13 to TRBJ1-1; D gene uncertain. Trimming left V 2 bases short and J 0 bases short, with 10 bases between. Germline CDR1 reads PRHDT; CDR2 reads FYEKMQ (reference sequence). The CDR3 is 15 residues long. Written as DNA, the CDR3 is TGTGCCAGCAGCTTACGAGGAAATATGAACACTGAAGCTTTCTTT. This sequence encodes CASSLRGNMNTEAFF.

The rearrangement uses TRBV9 and TRBJ1-4; D ambiguous. This CDR3 has 16 amino acids. V was clipped by 3 bases and J by 0 bases, with 12 bases between them. Germline V CDR1 and CDR2: SGDLS, YYNGEE. CDR3 sequence (DNA): TGTGCCAGCAGCGGGCGTCGGGATCCAACTAATGAAAAACTGTTTTTT. It specifies CASSGRRDPTNEKLFF.

V usage is TRBV10-3 and J usage is TRBJ2-7, with TRBD1 matching over 9 bases. V dropped 4 bases and J dropped 6; count of bases not matched to a gene: 10. The CDR3 runs 15 residues. Germline lookup yields CDR1 ENHRY and CDR2 SYGVKD. The CDR3 sequence: CAISGGQGKPSEQYF. CDR3 nucleotide sequence: TGTGCCATCAGTGGGGGACAGGGAAAGCCGAGCGAGCAGTACTTC.

The V and J genes are TRBV5-1 and TRBJ1-2; TRBD1 matches 8 bases. J gave up 3 bases and V 6 bases, and 4 bases lay outside the gene matches. Germline V lookup: CDR1 SGHRS, CDR2 YFSETQ. This CDR3 is built from 13 residues. The CDR3 loop is CASMTGDDYGYTF. The CDR3 region has the DNA TGCGCCAGCATGACAGGGGACGACTATGGCTACACCTTC.

The rearrangement links TRBV2 to TRBJ2-1; possible D gene TRBD2, 6 bases. V was pared by 5 bases and J by 2 bases, with 7 bases between. Germline-derived CDR1 and CDR2 are SNHLY and FYNNEI. The CDR3 runs 13 residues. CDR3 DNA: TGTGCCAGCAGTATAGCGGCCTACAATGAGCAGTTCTTC. This translates into CASSIAAYNEQFF.

V gene TRBV7-2 combines with J gene TRBJ2-1; weak D call: TRBD1 (5 bases). The CDR3 totals 14 residues. V dropped 2 bases and J dropped 4 bases, with 9 bases sitting between them. Germline values: CDR1 SGHTA, CDR2 FQGNSA. CDR3 sequence: CASSLSGQYNEQFF. CDR3 coding DNA: TGTGCCAGCAGCTTATCAGGGCAGTACAATGAGCAGTTCTTC.

The rearrangement uses TRBV6-5 and TRBJ1-5; D gene uncertain. Looked up from germline, CDR1 is MNHEY and CDR2 is SVGAGI. The CDR3 runs 15 residues. The germline V and J ends were trimmed by 8 bases and 2 bases, with 16 bases remaining between them. CDR3 in DNA: TGTGCCAGCGGGGTGGCAACCCCGCGCAATCAGCCCCAGCATTTT. Protein sequence: CASGVATPRNQPQHF.

This chain uses TRBV28 with TRBJ1-1, with no clear D. V shed 6 bases and J shed 3 bases, with 14 bases lying between them. CDR1 and CDR2 (germline): MDHEN, SYDVKM. This CDR3 is built from 14 residues. The CDR3 is CASRFYRDHTEAFF. The CDR3 DNA reads as TGTGCCAGCAGGTTCTACCGGGATCACACTGAAGCTTTCTTT. Using reference TRBV28 and TRBJ1-1 for the parts outside the CDR3, the full variable domain is DVKVTQSSRYLVKRTGEKVFLECVQDMDHENMFWYRQDPGLGLRLIYFSYDVKMKEKGDIPEGYSVSREKKERFSLILESASTNQTSMYLCASRFYRDHTEAFFGQGTRLTVV.

The rearrangement links TRBV29-1 to TRBJ2-3; no definite D call. Germline CDR1 is SQVTM and CDR2 is ANQGSEA. CDR3 length: 15 amino acids. Trimming removed 2 bases from V and 1 base from J, with 13 bases in between. Here the CDR3 DNA reads TGCAGCGTTGAAAATTTTATTGAGGGCACAGATACGCAGTATTTT. As protein: CSVENFIEGTDTQYF.

The chain joins TRBV19 to TRBJ1-5; D call uncertain. With 3 bases removed from V and 1 base from J, the gap between germline ends came to 7 bases. CDR1 and CDR2 (germline): LNHDA, SQIVND (reference sequence). The CDR3 spans 14 residues. The CDR3: CASSITESNQPQHF. The CDR3, as DNA: TGTGCCAGTAGTATCACAGAAAGCAATCAGCCCCAGCATTTT.